Given below is one T cell receptor beta chain in context. These data originate in a study of technical replicates of blood from a few donors. Only in-frame clones appear in the TCRdb table, and some are missing; sequencing was by immunoSEQ multiplex PCR. The table has 70,000 to 95,000 clones, 97% seen once; the top ten hold approximately 0.18%. V dropped 3 bases and J dropped 2; count of bases not matched to a gene: 5. The CDR3 length is 15 residues. The germline gives CDR1 LNHDA, CDR2 SQIVND (reference sequence). The sample taken for sequencing was T cells isolated from PBMCs. This TCR derives from a human donor in good health. The V call is TRBV19, the J call TRBJ2-7; 9 positions match TRBD2. CDR3 nucleotides: TGTGCCAGTAGTATCCCGGGACTAGCCACCTACGAGCAGTACTTC. This codes for CASSIPGLATYEQYF.